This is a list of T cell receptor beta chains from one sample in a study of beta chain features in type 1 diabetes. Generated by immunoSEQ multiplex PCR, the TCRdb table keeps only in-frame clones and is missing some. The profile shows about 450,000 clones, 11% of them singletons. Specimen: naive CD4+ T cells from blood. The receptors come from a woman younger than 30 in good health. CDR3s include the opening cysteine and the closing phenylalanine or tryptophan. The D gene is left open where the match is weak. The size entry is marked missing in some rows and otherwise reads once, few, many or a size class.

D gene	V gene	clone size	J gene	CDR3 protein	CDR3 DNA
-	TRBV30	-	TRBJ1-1	CAWSTIRGRTEAFF	TGTGCCTGGAGTACAATCAGGGGAAGAACTGAAGCTTTCTTT
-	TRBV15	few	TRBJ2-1	CATSRGQSSYNEQFF	TGTGCCACCAGCAGAGGACAGAGCTCCTACAATGAGCAGTTCTTC
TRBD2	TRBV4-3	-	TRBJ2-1	CASSQFHRGTSGSFNEQFF	TGCGCCAGCAGCCAGTTTCACCGTGGGACTAGCGGGAGTTTCAATGAGCAGTTCTTC
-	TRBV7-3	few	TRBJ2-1	CASSLSGIGGEQFF	TGTGCCAGCAGCTTATCAGGGATCGGCGGTGAGCAGTTCTTC
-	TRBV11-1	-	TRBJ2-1	CASSLYQGRRITYNEQFF	TGTGCCAGCAGCTTATATCAGGGGCGAAGAATAACCTACAATGAGCAGTTCTTC
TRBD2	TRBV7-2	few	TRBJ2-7	CASSLGVSGRIYEQYF	TGTGCCAGCAGCTTAGGTGTTAGCGGGAGGATCTACGAGCAGTACTTC
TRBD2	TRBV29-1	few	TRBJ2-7	CSVELAGGEQYF	TGCAGCGTTGAACTAGCGGGAGGGGAGCAGTACTTC
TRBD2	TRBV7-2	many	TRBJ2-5	CASTWTSGEETQYF	TGTGCCAGCACCTGGACTAGCGGGGAAGAGACCCAGTACTTC
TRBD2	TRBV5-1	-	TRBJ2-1	CASSTTSGGQYNEQFF	TGCGCCAGCAGCACCACTAGCGGGGGCCAGTACAATGAGCAGTTCTTC
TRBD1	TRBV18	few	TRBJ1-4	CASSQQTGRGEKLFF	TGTGCCAGCTCACAGCAGACAGGGCGAGGGGAAAAACTGTTTTTT
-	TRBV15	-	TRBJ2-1	CATSRTVTGQGQFF	TGTGCCACCAGCAGGACCGTAACGGGTCAAGGGCAGTTCTTC
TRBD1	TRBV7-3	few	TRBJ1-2	CASSSQPRTGEGSGYTF	TGTGCCAGCAGCTCCCAACCTCGGACAGGGGAAGGGAGTGGCTACACCTTC
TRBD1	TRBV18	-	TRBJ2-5	CASSLGLQGRETQYF	TGTGCCAGCTCACTAGGCCTACAGGGGCGAGAGACCCAGTACTTC
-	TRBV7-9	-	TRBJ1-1	CASSLSRNTEAFF	TGTGCCAGCAGCTTATCTCGGAACACTGAAGCTTTCTTT
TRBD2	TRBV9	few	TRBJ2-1	CASSSSGGYNEQFF	TGTGCCAGCAGCTCTAGCGGGGGCTACAATGAGCAGTTCTTC
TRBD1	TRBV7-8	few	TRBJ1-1	CASSQDREWTEAFF	TGTGCCAGCAGCCAGGACAGGGAATGGACTGAAGCTTTCTTT
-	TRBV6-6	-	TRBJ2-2	CASTSRNTGELFF	TGTGCCAGCACGTCCAGGAACACCGGGGAGCTGTTTTTT
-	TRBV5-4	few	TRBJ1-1	CASSLKGPRTEAFF	TGTGCCAGCAGCTTGAAGGGCCCGCGGACTGAAGCTTTCTTT
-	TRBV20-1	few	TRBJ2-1	CSARVGTEQFF	TGCAGTGCTAGAGTAGGGACTGAGCAGTTCTTC
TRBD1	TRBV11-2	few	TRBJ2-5	CASSLGDREQETQYF	TGTGCCAGCAGCTTAGGGGACAGGGAGCAGGAGACCCAGTACTTC
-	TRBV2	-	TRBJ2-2	CASSLRTGELFF	TGTGCCAGCAGCTTGCGCACCGGGGAGCTGTTTTTT
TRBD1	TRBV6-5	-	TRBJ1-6	CASSTLTGRNSPLHF	TGTGCCAGCAGTACCCTGACAGGGAGGAATTCACCCCTCCACTTT
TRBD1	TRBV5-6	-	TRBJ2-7	CASSFRDRVTYEQYF	TGTGCCAGCAGCTTCCGGGACAGGGTCACCTACGAGCAGTACTTC
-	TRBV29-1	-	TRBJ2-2	CSVEDSPGFATGELFF	TGCAGCGTTGAAGACTCCCCGGGGTTTGCCACCGGGGAGCTGTTTTTT
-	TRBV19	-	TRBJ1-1	CASSMGVEAFF	TGTGCCAGTAGTATGGGGGTAGAAGCTTTCTTT
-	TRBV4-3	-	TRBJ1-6	CASSQEHGSPLHF	TGCGCCAGCAGCCAAGAGCATGGATCACCCCTCCACTTT
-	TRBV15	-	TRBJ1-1	CATSGGGRRPNTEAFF	TGTGCCACCAGCGGGGGAGGAAGACGTCCGAACACTGAAGCTTTCTTT
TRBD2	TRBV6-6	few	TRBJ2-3	CASSYFAGGSTDTQYF	TGTGCCAGCAGTTACTTTGCGGGGGGGAGCACAGATACGCAGTATTTT
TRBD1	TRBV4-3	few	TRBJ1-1	CASSQFTGGPEAFF	TGCGCCAGCAGCCAGTTCACAGGGGGACCTGAAGCTTTCTTT
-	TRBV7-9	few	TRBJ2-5	CASSLGYPETQYF	TGTGCCAGCAGCTTAGGCTACCCAGAGACCCAGTACTTC
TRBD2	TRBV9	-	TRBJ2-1	CASSGRGSSYNEQFF	TGCGCCAGCAGCGGACGCGGGAGCTCCTACAATGAGCAGTTCTTC
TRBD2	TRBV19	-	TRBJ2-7	CASSTHTSGRAYEQYF	TGTGCCAGTAGTACCCATACTAGCGGGAGGGCCTACGAGCAGTACTTC
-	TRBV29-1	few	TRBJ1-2	CSVDGYGYTF	TGCAGCGTTGACGGGTATGGCTACACCTTC
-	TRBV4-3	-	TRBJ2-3	CASSRVLQGSSTDTQYF	TGCGCCAGCAGCCGCGTTTTACAGGGTTCTAGCACAGATACGCAGTATTTT
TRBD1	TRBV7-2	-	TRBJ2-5	CASSYDREQETQYF	TGTGCCAGCAGCTATGACAGGGAACAAGAGACCCAGTACTTC
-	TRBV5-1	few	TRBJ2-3	CASSRRDGSTDTQYF	TGCGCCAGCAGCAGAAGGGACGGAAGCACAGATACGCAGTATTTT
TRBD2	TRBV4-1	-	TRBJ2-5	CASSQMSSGETQYF	TGCGCCAGCAGCCAAATGTCTAGCGGGGAGACCCAGTACTTC
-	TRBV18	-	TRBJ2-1	CASSPRRSSYNEQFF	TGTGCCAGCTCACCACGTCGTAGCTCCTACAATGAGCAGTTCTTC
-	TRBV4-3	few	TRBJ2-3	CASSQDPRGKSTDTQYF	TGCGCCAGCAGCCAAGATCCTCGGGGGAAAAGCACAGATACGCAGTATTTT
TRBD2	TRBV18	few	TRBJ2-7	CASSRTSVTYEQYF	TGTGCCAGCTCACGGACTAGCGTAACCTACGAGCAGTACTTC
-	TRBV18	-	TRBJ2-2	CASSRRGSGELFF	TGTGCCAGCTCACGCCGGGGGTCCGGGGAGCTGTTTTTT
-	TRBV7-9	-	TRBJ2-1	CASSLTFGRLSYNEQFF	TGTGCCAGCAGCTTAACTTTTGGGCGGTTATCCTACAATGAGCAGTTCTTC
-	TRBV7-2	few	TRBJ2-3	CASSLGGPEDTQYF	TGTGCCAGCAGCTTGGGGGGGCCTGAAGATACGCAGTATTTT
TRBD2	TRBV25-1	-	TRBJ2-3	CASSDRLAGPTDTQYF	TGTGCCAGCAGTGACCGACTAGCGGGGCCCACAGATACGCAGTATTTT
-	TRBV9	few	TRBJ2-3	CASSVFSSLRTDTQYF	TGTGCCAGCAGCGTATTTAGCTCACTGCGCACAGATACGCAGTATTTT